This TCR beta chain was captured in a study of early T cells in non-severe SARS-CoV-2 infection. Overall study: Sequencing input comprised bulk RNA from unsorted whole blood; chain pairing was not available. The study's findings and limits: The VDJdb matching leaned toward anti-spike CD8 responses and overlooked private and CD4 specificities.

Individual cDNA molecules each received unique molecular identifiers attached to them. One entry per CDR3 protein results from TCRdb running MiXCR on the 5' RACE reads. The sample contains more than 85,000 distinct CDR3 sequences, 10% to 15% of which appear only once. This clonotype has at least ten counts. Its antigen is not identified. The ends were cut back, 0 bases at V and 9 bases at J, with 9 bases in the middle. CDR1 is ENHRY, CDR2 SYGVKD, per germline. The CDR3 has 14 amino acids. The chain is built from TRBV10-3 and TRBJ1-6; maybe TRBD1 (5 bases). The sample was whole blood, taken at baseline. This clonotype was obtained from an adult who was a healthcare worker with PCR-confirmed SARS-CoV-2 infection or an uninfected control (not recorded which). In nucleotides, the CDR3 is TGTGCCATCAGTGAGTCTGGGGGGGGTTCACCCCTCCACTTT. Amino acid sequence: CAISESGGGSPLHF.